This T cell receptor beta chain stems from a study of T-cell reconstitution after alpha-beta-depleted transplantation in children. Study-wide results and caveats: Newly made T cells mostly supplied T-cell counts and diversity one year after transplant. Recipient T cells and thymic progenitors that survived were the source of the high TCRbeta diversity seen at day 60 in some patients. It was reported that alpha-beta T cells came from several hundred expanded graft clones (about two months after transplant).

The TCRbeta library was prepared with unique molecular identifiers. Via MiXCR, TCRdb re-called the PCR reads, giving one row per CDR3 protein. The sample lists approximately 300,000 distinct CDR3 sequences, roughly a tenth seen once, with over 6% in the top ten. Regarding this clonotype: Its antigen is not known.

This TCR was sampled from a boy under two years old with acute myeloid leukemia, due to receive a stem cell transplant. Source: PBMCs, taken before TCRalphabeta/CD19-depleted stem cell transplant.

DNA of the CDR3: TGTGCCAGCAGCAGGGGGGCCCCCCTCTATGGCTACACCTTC. Translation: CASSRGAPLYGYTF. The chain employs TRBV6-2 or TRBV6-3 and TRBJ1-2, with TRBD1 matching 7 bases. This CDR3 has 14 residues. The V gene's germline CDR1 is MNHEY and CDR2 SVGEGT. V was pared by 6 bases and J by 4 bases, with 8 bases of the junction left unmatched.